The sequence of this T cell receptor beta chain was determined in a study of spatial heterogeneity in lung cancer. CDR3 length: 14 residues. The J segment lost 12 bases and the V segment lost 2 bases, leaving 8 bases of the junction unmatched. Germline V lookup: CDR1 SGHTA, CDR2 FQGNSA. TCRdb reprocessed the 5' RACE reads with MiXCR, giving one entry per CDR3 protein. The sample contains 13,000 or so distinct CDR3 sequences, around 5.4% of which appear only once. Time point given: sample taken at primary tumor resection. Samples were donated by 72 untreated early-stage non-small cell lung cancer patients. Whole RNA from tumor, nontumor lung or frozen PBMC was sequenced unsorted. At least ten counts were recorded for this clonotype. As yet, its antigen is unknown. This beta chain lies outside the target of a library built for alpha chains; its clone size means little. Study conclusions and caveats: In tumors, expanded intratumoral alpha and beta TCR counts tracked mutation counts. About 6.5% of tumor T cells for alpha chains and approximately 13% for beta chains were estimated to be covered. Ubiquitous expanded TCR counts tracked ubiquitous nonsynonymous mutations; regional expanded TCR counts tracked regional nonsynonymous mutations.

This clonotype was sampled from a female donor with early-stage non-small cell lung cancer. Here the sequenced sample was lung tumor tissue, taken at surgery. This chain connects TRBV7-2 to TRBJ2-1; 9 bases map to TRBD2. CDR3 loop: CASSLSLAGRWQFF. The CDR3, as DNA: TGTGCCAGCAGCTTAAGTCTAGCGGGGAGGTGGCAGTTCTTC.